One TCR beta chain is described in this entry. Its matching antigen is unknown. These data come from a study of vaccination and CD4 T cells after COVID-19. Looking at the study overall: Samples taken post-COVID came a median around 96 days after diagnosis, ranging from 35 to 161. Spike peptides, overlapping and drawn from SARS-CoV-2, HCoV-NL63, HCoV-OC43 and HCoV-229E, were used to stimulate cells. Study observations and caveats: Looking at convalescent patients, 304 of their 307 vaccine-specific clones were spike mono-reactive.

At the Johns Hopkins FTIC core, DNA taken from cultured CD4+ T cells was sequenced by way of the Oncomine TCR Beta short-read assay. TCRdb fed the PCR reads into MiXCR, producing one record per CDR3 protein. The table lists about 4,000 distinct CDR3 sequences, around 35% of them singletons. CDR3 length equals 13 residues. V lost 0 bases and J lost 4, with 3 bases in between. Per germline, CDR1 MRHNA and CDR2 SNTAGT. The treatment here: roughly 10-day PBMC culture with coronavirus spike peptide pools or control peptides (ViraFEST assay). CD4+ T-cell collection from the unexposed donor predated the COVID-19 pandemic (2011-2018).

This receptor was identified in a human donor in good health. This chain uses TRBV6-4 with TRBJ2-2; D is unresolved. Sequenced material: CD4+ T cells from blood, cultured in vitro. Written as DNA, the CDR3 is TGTGCCAGCAGTGACTCTAGCACCGGGGAGCTGTTTTTT. Its translation is CASSDSSTGELFF.